This TCR beta chain was captured in a study of beta chain features in type 1 diabetes. Study results and limitations: Cells that show high TCR expression could be over-represented by cDNA sequencing. Shortening of TCRB CDR3s, moderate but significant, appeared in all four CD4+ subsets of Type 1 diabetes patients. In the patient group, naive, central memory and Treg TCRB repertoires seemed more alike than in the healthy donor group.

Over 95% purity was reached by all sorted populations. With respect to this clone: Its target is unknown.

Expressed TCRB transcripts were sequenced after all isolated RNA was converted to cDNA. Only in-frame clones appear in the TCRdb table, and some are missing; sequencing was by immunoSEQ multiplex PCR. Of about 170,000 clones listed, roughly 7.1% are singletons. The CDR3 has 15 residues. V was shortened by 6 bases and J by 0 bases, with 14 bases between the two germline ends. CDR1 and CDR2 (germline): SEHNR, FQNEAQ (reference sequence). Input material: central memory CD4+ T cells from blood. The V and J genes are TRBV7-9 and TRBJ1-1; maybe TRBD1 (5 bases). This clonotype was sampled from a woman aged 40 to 49 with type 1 diabetes. The CDR3 is CASSVRAAMNTEAFF. In DNA form, the CDR3 reads TGTGCCAGCAGTGTCAGGGCGGCGATGAACACTGAAGCTTTCTTT.